This record concerns one T cell receptor beta chain sequence. What it recognizes is unknown. This record comes from a study of T-cell memory formation after mild COVID-19. The study's findings and limits: Confirmation of SARS-CoV-2 specificity was lacking for second-wave clones peaking day 37. Contracting clones from day 15 to 85 had balanced CD4/CD8; later expanders favoured CD4+.

Via MiXCR, TCRdb re-called the 5' RACE reads, giving one row per CDR3 protein. The table includes fewer than 200,000 distinct CDR3 sequences, 20% to 25% detected once. The CDR3 has 15 amino acids. V trimming: 9 bases; J trimming: 0 bases; junction bases outside the gene matches: 5. The germline CDR1 and CDR2 sequences are SNHLY and FYNNEI. This receptor was identified in an adult woman who had mild COVID-19 (a few samples of this study predate the infection). Cell type and time point are not known. V and J are TRBV2 and TRBJ2-3; 11 bases are shared with TRBD2. Sequencing was carried out using PBMCs or a T cell subset sorted from them (not recorded which). The CDR3 region has the DNA TGTGCCAGTTTGGGACTAGCGGACAGCACAGATACGCAGTATTTT. Its protein is CASLGLADSTDTQYF.